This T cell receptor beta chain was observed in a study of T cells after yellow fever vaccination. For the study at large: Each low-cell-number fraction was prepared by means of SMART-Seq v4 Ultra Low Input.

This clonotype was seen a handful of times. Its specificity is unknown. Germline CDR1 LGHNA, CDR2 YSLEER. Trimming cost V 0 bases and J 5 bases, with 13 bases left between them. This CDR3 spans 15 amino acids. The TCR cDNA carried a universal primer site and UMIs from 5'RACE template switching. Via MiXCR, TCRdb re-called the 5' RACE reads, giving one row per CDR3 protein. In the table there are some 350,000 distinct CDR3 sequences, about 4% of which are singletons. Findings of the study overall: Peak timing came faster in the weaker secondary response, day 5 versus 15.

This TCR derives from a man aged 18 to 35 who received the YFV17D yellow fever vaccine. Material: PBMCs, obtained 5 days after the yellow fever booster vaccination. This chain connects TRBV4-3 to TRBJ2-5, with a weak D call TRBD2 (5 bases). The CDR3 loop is CASSQDWARRETQYF. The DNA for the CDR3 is TGCGCCAGCAGCCAAGATTGGGCCAGGAGGGAGACCCAGTACTTC.